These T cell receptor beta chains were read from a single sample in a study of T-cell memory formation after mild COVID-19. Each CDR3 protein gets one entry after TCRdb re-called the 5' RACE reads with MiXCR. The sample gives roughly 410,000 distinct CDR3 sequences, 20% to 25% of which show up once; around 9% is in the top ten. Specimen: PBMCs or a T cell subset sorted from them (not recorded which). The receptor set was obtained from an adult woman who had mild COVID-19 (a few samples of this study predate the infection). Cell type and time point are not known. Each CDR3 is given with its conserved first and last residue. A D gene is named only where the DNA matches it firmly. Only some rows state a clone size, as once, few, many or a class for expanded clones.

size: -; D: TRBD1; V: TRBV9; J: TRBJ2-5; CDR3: CASSLFPGTGVETQYF; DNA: TGTGCCAGCAGCTTGTTCCCCGGGACAGGGGTAGAGACCCAGTACTTC
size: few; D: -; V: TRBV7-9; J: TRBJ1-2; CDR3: CASSETGGGYTF; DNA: TGTGCCAGCAGTGAGACAGGCGGTGGCTACACCTTC
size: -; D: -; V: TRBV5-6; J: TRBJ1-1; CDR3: CASSRQRTEAFF; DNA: TGTGCCAGCAGCCGACAGCGCACTGAAGCTTTCTTT
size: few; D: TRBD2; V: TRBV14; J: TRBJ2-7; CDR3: CASSPGRVHEQYF; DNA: TGTGCCAGCAGCCCCGGGAGGGTGCACGAGCAGTACTTC
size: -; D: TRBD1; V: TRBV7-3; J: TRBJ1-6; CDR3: CASSWDSNSPLHF; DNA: TGTGCCAGCAGCTGGGACAGTAATTCACCCCTCCACTTT
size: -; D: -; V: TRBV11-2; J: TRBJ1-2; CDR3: CASSPILGENGYTF; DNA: TGTGCCAGCAGCCCTATTCTAGGGGAGAATGGCTACACCTTC
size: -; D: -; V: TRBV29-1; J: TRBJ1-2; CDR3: CSVEEQGRYGYTF; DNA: TGCAGCGTTGAAGAGCAGGGGAGGTATGGCTACACCTTC
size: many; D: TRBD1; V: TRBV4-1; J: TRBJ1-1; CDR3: CASSRTGEAFF; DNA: TGCGCCAGCAGCCGGACAGGTGAAGCTTTCTTT
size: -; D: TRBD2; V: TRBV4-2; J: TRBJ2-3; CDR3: CASSPEQAAGGTDTQYF; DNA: TGTGCCAGCAGCCCGGAACAGGCCGCGGGGGGCACAGATACGCAGTATTTT
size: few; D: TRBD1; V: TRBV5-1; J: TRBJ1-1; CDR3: CASTSTGGSTEAFF; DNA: TGCGCCAGCACCAGTACAGGGGGGTCCACTGAAGCTTTCTTT
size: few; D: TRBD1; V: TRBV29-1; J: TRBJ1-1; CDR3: CSVTTGGATEAFF; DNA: TGCAGCGTTACGACAGGGGGAGCGACTGAAGCTTTCTTT
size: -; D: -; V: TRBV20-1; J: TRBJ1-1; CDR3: CSARRGSTMNTEAFF; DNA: TGCAGTGCTAGGCGGGGGTCGACGATGAACACTGAAGCTTTCTTT
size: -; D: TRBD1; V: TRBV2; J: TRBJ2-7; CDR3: CASGKDRGGPYEQYF; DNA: TGTGCCAGCGGAAAGGACAGGGGAGGCCCCTACGAGCAGTACTTC
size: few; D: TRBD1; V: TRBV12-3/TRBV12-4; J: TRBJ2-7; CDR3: CASSGGQGNSYEQYF; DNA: TGTGCCAGCAGTGGGGGACAGGGCAATTCCTACGAGCAGTACTTC
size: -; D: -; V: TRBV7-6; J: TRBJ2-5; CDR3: CASSLERSSELGAMETQYF; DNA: TGTGCCAGCAGCTTAGAACGGTCGTCTGAGCTGGGGGCGATGGAGACCCAGTACTTC
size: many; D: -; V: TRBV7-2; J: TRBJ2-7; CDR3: CASSLVSSYEQYF; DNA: TGCGCCAGCAGCTTGGTTAGCTCCTACGAGCAGTACTTC
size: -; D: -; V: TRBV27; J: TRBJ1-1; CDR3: CASSIRGPNTEAFF; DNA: TGTGCCAGCAGTATCAGGGGTCCGAACACTGAAGCTTTCTTT
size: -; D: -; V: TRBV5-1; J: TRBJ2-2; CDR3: CASSLAEGSGTGELFF; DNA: TGCGCCAGCAGCTTGGCCGAGGGTTCGGGCACCGGGGAGCTGTTTTTT
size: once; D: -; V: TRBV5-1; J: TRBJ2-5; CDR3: CASSLGRGVSETQYF; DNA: TGCGCCAGCAGCTTGGGGAGAGGGGTTTCTGAGACCCAGTACTTC
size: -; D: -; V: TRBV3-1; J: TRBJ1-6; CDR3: CASSPYPDSPLHF; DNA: TGTGCCAGCAGCCCGTATCCTGATTCACCCCTCCACTTT
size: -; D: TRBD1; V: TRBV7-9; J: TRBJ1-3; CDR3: CASSFQGDSGNTIYF; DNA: TGTGCCAGCAGCTTTCAGGGGGACTCTGGAAACACCATATATTTT
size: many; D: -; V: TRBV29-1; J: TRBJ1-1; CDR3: CSVNSGRGTEAFF; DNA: TGCAGCGTTAATTCGGGGAGGGGCACTGAAGCTTTCTTT
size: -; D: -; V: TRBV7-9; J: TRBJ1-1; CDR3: CASSLNRAAEAFF; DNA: TGTGCCAGCAGCCTAAACCGGGCAGCTGAAGCTTTCTTT
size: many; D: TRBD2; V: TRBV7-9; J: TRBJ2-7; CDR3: CASSLNSGRAATYEQYF; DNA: TGTGCCAGCAGCTTGAATAGCGGGAGGGCCGCTACCTACGAGCAGTACTTC
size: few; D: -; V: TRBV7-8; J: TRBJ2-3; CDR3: CASSPLGQSTDTQYF; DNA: TGTGCCAGCAGCCCCCTCGGACAAAGCACAGATACGCAGTATTTT
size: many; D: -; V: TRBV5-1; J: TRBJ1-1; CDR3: CASSLLPPGTNTEAFF; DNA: TGCGCCAGCAGCTTGCTTCCGCCAGGGACCAACACTGAAGCTTTCTTT
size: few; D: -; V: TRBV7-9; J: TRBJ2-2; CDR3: CASSLARQENTGELFF; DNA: TGTGCCAGCAGCTTAGCGAGGCAGGAAAACACCGGGGAGCTGTTTTTT
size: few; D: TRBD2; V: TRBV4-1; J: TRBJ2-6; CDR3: CASSQDRGAGANVLTF; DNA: TGCGCCAGCAGCCAAGATCGGGGGGCTGGGGCCAACGTCCTGACTTTC
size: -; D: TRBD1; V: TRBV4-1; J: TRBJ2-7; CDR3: CASSQGWDRGSGEQYF; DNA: TGCGCCAGCAGCCAAGGGTGGGACAGGGGTTCTGGCGAGCAGTACTTC
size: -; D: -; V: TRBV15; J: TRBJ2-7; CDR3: CATSRTGSSYEQYF; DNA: TGTGCCACCAGCAGGACAGGATCTTCCTACGAGCAGTACTTC
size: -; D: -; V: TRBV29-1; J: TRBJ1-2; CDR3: CSVDQGAHGYTF; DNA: TGCAGCGTTGACCAGGGAGCTCATGGCTACACCTTC
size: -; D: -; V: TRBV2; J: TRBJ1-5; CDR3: CASSDRESNQPQHF; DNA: TGTGCCAGCAGTGACAGGGAGAGCAATCAGCCCCAGCATTTT